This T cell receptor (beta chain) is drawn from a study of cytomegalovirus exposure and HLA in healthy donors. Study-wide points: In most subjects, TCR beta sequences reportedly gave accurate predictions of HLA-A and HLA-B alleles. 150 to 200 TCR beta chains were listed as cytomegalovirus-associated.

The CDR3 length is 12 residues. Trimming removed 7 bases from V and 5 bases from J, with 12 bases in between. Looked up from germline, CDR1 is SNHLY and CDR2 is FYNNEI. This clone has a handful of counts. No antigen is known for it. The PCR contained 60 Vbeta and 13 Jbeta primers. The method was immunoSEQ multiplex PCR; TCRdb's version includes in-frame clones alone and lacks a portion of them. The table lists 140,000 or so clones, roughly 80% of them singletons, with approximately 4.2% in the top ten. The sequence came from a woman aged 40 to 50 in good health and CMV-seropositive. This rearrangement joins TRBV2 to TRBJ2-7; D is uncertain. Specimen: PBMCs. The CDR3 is CASNIPLDEQYF. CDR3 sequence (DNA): TGTGCCAGCAACATCCCTCTCGACGAGCAGTACTTC. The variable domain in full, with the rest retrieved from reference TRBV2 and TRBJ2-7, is EPEVTQTPSHQVTQMGQEVILRCVPISNHLYFYWYRQILGQKVEFLVSFYNNEISEKSEIFDDQFSVERPDGSNFTLKIRSTKLEDSAMYFCASNIPLDEQYFGPGTRLTVT.